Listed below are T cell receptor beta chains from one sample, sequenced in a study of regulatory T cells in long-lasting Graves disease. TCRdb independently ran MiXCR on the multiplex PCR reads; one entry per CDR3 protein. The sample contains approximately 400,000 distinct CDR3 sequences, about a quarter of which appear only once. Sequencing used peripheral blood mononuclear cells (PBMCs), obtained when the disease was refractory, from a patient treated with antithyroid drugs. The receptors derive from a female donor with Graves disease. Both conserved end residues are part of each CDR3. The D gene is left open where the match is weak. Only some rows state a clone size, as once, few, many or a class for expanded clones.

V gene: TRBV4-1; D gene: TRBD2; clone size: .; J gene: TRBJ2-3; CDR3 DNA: TGCGCCAGCACCCATCACGCCAAGACTAGCGGGAAGAGCACAGATACGCAGTATTTT; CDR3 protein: CASTHHAKTSGKSTDTQYF
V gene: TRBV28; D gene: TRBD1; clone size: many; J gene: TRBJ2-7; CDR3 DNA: TGTGCCAGCAGCACAGCGCAAAGGGACAGAACCTACGAGCAGTACTTC; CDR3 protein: CASSTAQRDRTYEQYF
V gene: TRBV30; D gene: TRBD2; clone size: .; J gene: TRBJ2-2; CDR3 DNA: TGTGCCTGGAGTCTTTTAGCGGGAGGGATCCCCGGGGAGCTGTTTTTT; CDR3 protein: CAWSLLAGGIPGELFF
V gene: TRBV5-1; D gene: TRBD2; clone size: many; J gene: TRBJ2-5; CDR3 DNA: TGCGCCAGCAGCGTGGGAGCGGGAGAGCTCCATAAAGAGACCCAGTACTTC; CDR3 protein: CASSVGAGELHKETQYF
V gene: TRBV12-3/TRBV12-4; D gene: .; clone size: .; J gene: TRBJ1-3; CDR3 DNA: TGTGCCAGCAGCCCGAGGACTTACAGCTCTGGAAACACCATATATTTT; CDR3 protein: CASSPRTYSSGNTIYF
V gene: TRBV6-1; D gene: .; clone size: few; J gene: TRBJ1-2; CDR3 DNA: TGTGCCAGCCGGGGAGGAGAGACAGGAACTAACTATGGCTACACCTTC; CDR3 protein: CASRGGETGTNYGYTF
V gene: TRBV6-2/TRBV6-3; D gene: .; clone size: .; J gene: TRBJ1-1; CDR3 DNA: TGTGCCAGCAGTTCAAAGGGAAGGACTGAAGCTTTCTTT; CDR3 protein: CASSSKGRTEAFF
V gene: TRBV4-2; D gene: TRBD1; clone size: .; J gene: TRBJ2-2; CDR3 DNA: TGTGCCAGCAGCCAAGGAGACAGGGGGTTCGGGGAGCTGTTTTTT; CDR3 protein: CASSQGDRGFGELFF
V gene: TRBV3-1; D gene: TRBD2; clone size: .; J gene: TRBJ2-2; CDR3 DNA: TGTGCCAGCAGCAGACTAGCGGGAGGGCCGAACACCGGGGAGCTGTTTTTT; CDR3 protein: CASSRLAGGPNTGELFF
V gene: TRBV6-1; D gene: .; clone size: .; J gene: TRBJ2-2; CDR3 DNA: TGTGCCAGCAGAAGTTTCGGGGGTCCCACCGGGGAGCTGTTTTTT; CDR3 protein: CASRSFGGPTGELFF
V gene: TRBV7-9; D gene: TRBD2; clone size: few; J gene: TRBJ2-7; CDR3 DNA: TGTGCCAGCAGCTTTGGTGGACTAGCGGGAGAGTTGTACGAGCAGTACTTC; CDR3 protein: CASSFGGLAGELYEQYF
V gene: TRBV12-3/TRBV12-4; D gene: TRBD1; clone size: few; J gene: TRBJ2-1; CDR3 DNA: TGTGCCAGCAGTTCATCCGGGACAGGGAACAATGAGCAGTTCTTC; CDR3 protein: CASSSSGTGNNEQFF
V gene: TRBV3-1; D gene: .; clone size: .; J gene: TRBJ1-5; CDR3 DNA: TGTGCCAGCAGCCAGTATACAGGGAATCAGCCCCAGCATTTT; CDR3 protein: CASSQYTGNQPQHF
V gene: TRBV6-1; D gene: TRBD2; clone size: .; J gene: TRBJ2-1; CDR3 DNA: TGTGCCAGCAGTGAAAACCTAGCGGGGGCCCGGGCAAGGAGCGGATTCTTC; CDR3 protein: CASSENLAGARARSGFF
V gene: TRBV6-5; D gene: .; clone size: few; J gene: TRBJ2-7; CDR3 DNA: TGTGCCAGCAGTTACAAGGGCGCTGGCGAGCAGTACTTC; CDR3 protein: CASSYKGAGEQYF
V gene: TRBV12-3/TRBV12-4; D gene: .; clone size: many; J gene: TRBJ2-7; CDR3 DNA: TGTGCCAGCAGTTTAAGTCGTGTGGACGAGCAGTACTTC; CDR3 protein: CASSLSRVDEQYF
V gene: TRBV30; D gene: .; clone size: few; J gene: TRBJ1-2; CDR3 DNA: TGTGCCTGGAGTGTAGGGCAGGGAAAATATGGCTACACCTTC; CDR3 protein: CAWSVGQGKYGYTF
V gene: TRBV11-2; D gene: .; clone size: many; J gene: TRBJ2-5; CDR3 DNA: TGTGCCAGCTCACAATACGAGACCCAGTACTTC; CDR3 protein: CASSQYETQYF
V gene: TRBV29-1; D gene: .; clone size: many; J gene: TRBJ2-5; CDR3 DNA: TGCAGCGTTGATTGGGGGCGACAAGAGACCCAGTACTTC; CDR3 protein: CSVDWGRQETQYF
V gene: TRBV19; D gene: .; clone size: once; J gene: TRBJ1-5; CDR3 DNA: TGTGCCAGTCAGCCGGGGGGGGACGGGGGTCAGCCCCAGCATTTT; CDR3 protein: CASQPGGDGGQPQHF
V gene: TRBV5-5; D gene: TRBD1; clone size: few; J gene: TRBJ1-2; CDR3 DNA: TGTGCCAGCAGATCCTCTGACAGGGGATGGGATGGCTACACCTTC; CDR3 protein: CASRSSDRGWDGYTF
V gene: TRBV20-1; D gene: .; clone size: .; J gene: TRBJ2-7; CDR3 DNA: TGCAGTGCTGACCGGGACACATCCTACGAGCAGTACTTC; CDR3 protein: CSADRDTSYEQYF
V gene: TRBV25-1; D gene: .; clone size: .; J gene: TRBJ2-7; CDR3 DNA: TGTGCCAGCAGTCCTACCGGGACGTTAGCCTACGAGCAGTACTTC; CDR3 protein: CASSPTGTLAYEQYF
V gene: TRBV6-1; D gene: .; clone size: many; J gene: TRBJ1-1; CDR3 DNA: TGTGCCAGCAGTGAAACGGGACCAGGACACGACACTGAAGCTTTCTTT; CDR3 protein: CASSETGPGHDTEAFF
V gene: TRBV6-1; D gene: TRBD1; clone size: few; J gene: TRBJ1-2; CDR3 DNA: TGTGCCAGCAGCACGGACAGGGGGTATGGCTACACCTTC; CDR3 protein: CASSTDRGYGYTF
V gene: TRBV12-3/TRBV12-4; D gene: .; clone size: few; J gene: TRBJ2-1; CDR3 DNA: TGTGCCAGCAGTTTACCGGGTGAGCAGTTCTTC; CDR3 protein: CASSLPGEQFF
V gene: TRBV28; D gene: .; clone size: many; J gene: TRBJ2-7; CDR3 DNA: TGTGCCAGCAGTTTTGCCAGTGCCTACGAGCAGTACTTC; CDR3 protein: CASSFASAYEQYF